This entry features one T cell receptor (beta chain) sequence. The length of the CDR3 is 15 residues. Germline V gene data show CDR1 as SGHTA and CDR2 as FQGNSA. Trimming pared 5 bases from V and 5 bases from J, leaving 15 bases between. This specimen comes from a study of blood T cell repertoires in COVID-19. Overall study context: The analysed material was cDNA or gDNA that came from T cells, B-cell-depleted T cells, or PBMCs.

Per the authors' pipeline: How many nucleated cells were present was estimated from reference gene primer amplification. TCRdb's copy holds only in-frame clones and misses some; the assay was immunoSEQ multiplex PCR. That table is the source of V, J and clone size, and D and trimming were worked out from the DNA. The top ten clones hold about 2.2% of a sample with some 110,000 clones, less than 85% of them seen once. The chain carries TRBV7-2 and TRBJ2-2; possible D gene TRBD2, 5 bases. Source material: peripheral blood. This receptor was identified in a man aged 25-45 years with acute or convalescent COVID-19. The CDR3 region is CASSPSGLRTGELFF. In DNA, the CDR3 is TGTGCCAGCAGCCCCAGCGGCCTAAGGACCGGGGAGCTGTTTTTT.